This record concerns one T cell receptor beta chain sequence. The specificity of this receptor is unknown. No base-level quality is on record; no much larger clone is a single base apart. The library was built by means of the immunoSEQ multiplex PCR assay. To provide template for TCR sequencing, every sample had RNA extracted and reverse transcribed into cDNA. First-strand cDNA was synthesized using SuperScript III with a 2:1 mix of oligo-dT and random hexamers. A synthetic immune receptor repertoire was used to measure amplification bias, and any remaining bias was corrected computationally. As for how the authors treated the data: After raw reads were preprocessed to remove errors, the CDR3 was defined following IMGT conventions as running from the conserved cysteine to phenylalanine. Clonality was computed as 1 minus the Shannon entropy, with the entropy normalized by log2 of the number of productive unique TCRs. CD4 or CD8 identity of scalp clones was inferred by cross-referencing scalp TCRbeta sequences with sorted blood CD4 and CD8 repertoires. The immuneACCESS repertoire file appears here via TCRdb, limited to in-frame rearrangements. These files lack a portion of the clones; in checked studies, under half of the deficit traces to unresolved V genes, and the cause of the others is not known. V and J calls and clone size are those listed in that table; D and trimming were worked out from the DNA. The sample table holds about 150,000 clones, of which 45% to 55% were seen once. The ten largest clones capture roughly 21% of the sample.

The data derive from a study of CD8+ T cells in alopecia areata (dated by TCRdb to 2017 to 2018). Turning to the overall study: The treated patients, all with moderate-to-severe alopecia areata, were enrolled in an open-label pilot trial of oral tofacitinib given at 5 to 10 mg twice daily. Tofacitinib was given for 6 to 18 months, followed by 6 months of follow-up off drug to assess delayed response and recurrence. The study used high-throughput TCRbeta sequencing to examine T cell clonal expansion in alopecia areata, in both the C3H/HeJ mouse model and human patients. Human TCRbeta sequencing covered scalp tissue and sorted CD4+ and CD8+ peripheral blood T cells from patchy and totalis/universalis alopecia areata patients and healthy controls. Patients on tofacitinib were biopsied at baseline and after 4 and 24 weeks of treatment, and several of the patients also had a later scalp biopsy. Scalp clonality was compared among normal scalp (n=4), patchy alopecia areata scalp (n=8), and alopecia totalis/universalis scalp (n=8). RNA was obtained with the PAXgene miRNA kit for fixed scalp, the miRNeasy kit for PBMCs, and the RNeasy kit for mouse skin. TCRbeta CDR3 regions were amplified by immunoSEQ multiplex PCR with 35 Vbeta forward and 13 Jbeta reverse primers.

Interpreted using the paper, the time point label stands for: baseline before oral tofacitinib. Lesional scalp punch biopsies and peripheral blood were obtained from alopecia areata patients. PBMCs were separated by density centrifugation and stained for CD3, CD4 and CD8, after which CD4+ and CD8+ T cells were sorted on a FACSAria. CDR1 and CDR2 are read off the germline V gene as SQVTM and ANQGSEA. The CDR3 numbers 13 residues from cysteine through phenylalanine. Left in the record is the CDR3 DNA by itself, 39 bases read in frame from the first base. V has 4 bases trimmed and J has 9 bases trimmed; junction bases matching no gene number 8. Paper-wide results and their limitations: Unlike mouse skin, which is dominated by gammadelta T cells, normal human skin has resident alphabeta T cells that are also sequenced, and this complicates analysis of the scalp TCR repertoire. Lesional scalp, especially in alopecia totalis/universalis, showed higher clonality and more expanded CD8+ clones than normal scalp, suggesting antigenic drive. Shared TCR sequences between patients were less evident than in mice, which may be partly attributable to HLA diversity in the patient population.

This chain joins TRBV29-1 to TRBJ2-1; TRBD2 matches 8 bases in the middle. The sequence came from a human donor with alopecia areata. This sample comprised CD8+ T cells sorted from blood, obtained at week 0. The CDR3 region: CSVGGTRLGEQFF. The nucleotide sequence is given as TGCAGCGTTGGCGGGACTAGACTGGGTGAGCAGTTCTTC.